This note documents a single T cell receptor beta chain sequence. Germline V gene sequence: CDR1 WNHNN, CDR2 SYGVQD (reference sequence). V was clipped by 6 bases and J by 0 bases, with 8 bases between them. This CDR3 has 13 amino acids. Clones were sequenced by immunoSEQ multiplex PCR, and TCRdb holds only the in-frame ones, with some missing. The sample shows hundreds of thousands of clones, 70% to 90% of them seen only once. The data stem from a study of blood T cell repertoires in COVID-19. About the study: The origin of the acute and convalescent COVID-19 samples was the United States, Italy and Spain.

Enrollees, about 18 to 89 years old, lived in approximately 24 US areas. The origin of this receptor is a man aged 25-45 years who had recovered from COVID-19. The J gene is TRBJ1-1, the V gene TRBV10-1; no definite D call. Sequences were obtained from PBMCs or T cells enriched from blood (not recorded which). DNA of the CDR3: TGCGCCAGCAGGATAGCATTGAACACTGAAGCTTTCTTT. It specifies CASRIALNTEAFF.